This T cell receptor (beta chain) was captured in a study of blood T cell repertoires in COVID-19. Study summary: The cDNA or gDNA used as material had been derived from T cells, B-cell-depleted T cells, or PBMCs.

Cohort allocation depended upon clinical history that participants reported. J was trimmed by 4 bases and V by 4 bases; bases with no gene match: 2. Germline CDR1 and CDR2: SGHNT and YYREEE (reference sequence). This CDR3 region has 13 residues. TCRdb keeps only in-frame clones here, not all; method: immunoSEQ multiplex PCR. The sample has a few hundred thousand clones, 80% to 90% seen once. The sequencing sample was made of PBMCs or T cells enriched from blood (not recorded which). The gene calls are TRBV5-4 and TRBJ1-2; 9 nucleotides match TRBD1. The TCR originated in a man aged 18 to 30 who had recovered from COVID-19. The CDR3: CASSLDRGYGYTF. The CDR3 coding sequence is TGTGCCAGCAGCCTGGACAGGGGCTATGGCTACACCTTC.